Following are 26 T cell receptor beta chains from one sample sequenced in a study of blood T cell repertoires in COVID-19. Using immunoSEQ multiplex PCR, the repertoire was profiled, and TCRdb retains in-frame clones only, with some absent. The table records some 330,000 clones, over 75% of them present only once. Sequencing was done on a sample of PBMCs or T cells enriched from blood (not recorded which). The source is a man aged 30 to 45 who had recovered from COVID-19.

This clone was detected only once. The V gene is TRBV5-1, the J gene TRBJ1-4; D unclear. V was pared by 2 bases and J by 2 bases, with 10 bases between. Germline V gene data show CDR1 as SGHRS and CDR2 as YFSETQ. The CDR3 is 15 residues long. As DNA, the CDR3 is TGCGCCAGCAGCTTAGGATCCGGGACTAATGAAAAACTGTTTTTT. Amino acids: CASSLGSGTNEKLFF.

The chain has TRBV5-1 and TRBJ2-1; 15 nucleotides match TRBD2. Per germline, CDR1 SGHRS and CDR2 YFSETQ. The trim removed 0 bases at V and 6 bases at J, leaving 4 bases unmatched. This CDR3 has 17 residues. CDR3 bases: TGCGCCAGCAGCTTGGCCCCGGGACTAGCGGGGGGCAATGAGCAGTTCTTC. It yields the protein CASSLAPGLAGGNEQFF. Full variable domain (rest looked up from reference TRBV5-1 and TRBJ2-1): KAGVTQTPRYLIKTRGQQVTLSCSPISGHRSVSWYQQTPGQGLQFLFEYFSETQRNKGNFPGRFSGRQFSNSRSEMNVSTLELGDSALYLCASSLAPGLAGGNEQFFGPGTRLTVL.

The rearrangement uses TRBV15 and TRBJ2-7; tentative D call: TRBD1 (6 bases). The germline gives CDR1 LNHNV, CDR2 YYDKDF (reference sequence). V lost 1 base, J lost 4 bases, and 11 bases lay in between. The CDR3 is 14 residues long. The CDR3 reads CATSRAGTMYEQYF. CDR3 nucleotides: TGTGCCACCAGCAGAGCCGGGACAATGTACGAGCAGTACTTC.

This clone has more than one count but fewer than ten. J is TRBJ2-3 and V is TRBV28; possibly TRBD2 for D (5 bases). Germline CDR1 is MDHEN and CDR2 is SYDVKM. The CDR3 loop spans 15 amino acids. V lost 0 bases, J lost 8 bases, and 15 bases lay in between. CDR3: CASSLWASHGGTQYF. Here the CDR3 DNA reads TGTGCCAGCAGTTTATGGGCCTCCCATGGAGGTACGCAGTATTTT.

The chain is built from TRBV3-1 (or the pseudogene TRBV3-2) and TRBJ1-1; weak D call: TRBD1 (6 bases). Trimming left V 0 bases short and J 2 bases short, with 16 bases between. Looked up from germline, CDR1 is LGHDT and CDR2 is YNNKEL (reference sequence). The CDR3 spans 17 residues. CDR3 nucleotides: TGTGCCAGCAGCCAAGACACAGGGCACTACTATAACACTGAAGCTTTCTTT. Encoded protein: CASSQDTGHYYNTEAFF.

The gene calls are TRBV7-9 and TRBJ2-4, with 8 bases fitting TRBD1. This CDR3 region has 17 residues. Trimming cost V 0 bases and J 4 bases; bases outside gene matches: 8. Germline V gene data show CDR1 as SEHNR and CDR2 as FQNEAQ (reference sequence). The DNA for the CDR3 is TGTGCCAGCAGCTTAGCGAATTTGGGGACAGGAAAAAACATTCAGTACTTC. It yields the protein CASSLANLGTGKNIQYF.

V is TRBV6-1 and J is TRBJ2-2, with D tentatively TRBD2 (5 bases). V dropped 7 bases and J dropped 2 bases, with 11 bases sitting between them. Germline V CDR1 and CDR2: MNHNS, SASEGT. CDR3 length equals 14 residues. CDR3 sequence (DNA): TGTGCCAGCAAGCAGGAGGAAAACACCGGGGAGCTGTTTTTT. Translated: CASKQEENTGELFF.

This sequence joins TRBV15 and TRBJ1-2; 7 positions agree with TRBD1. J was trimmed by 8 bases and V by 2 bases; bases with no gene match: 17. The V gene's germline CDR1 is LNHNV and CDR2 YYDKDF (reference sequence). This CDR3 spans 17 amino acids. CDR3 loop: CATSRLYGDSPKGGYTF. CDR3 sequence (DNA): TGTGCCACCAGCAGACTGTACGGGGACAGCCCCAAAGGAGGCTACACCTTC.

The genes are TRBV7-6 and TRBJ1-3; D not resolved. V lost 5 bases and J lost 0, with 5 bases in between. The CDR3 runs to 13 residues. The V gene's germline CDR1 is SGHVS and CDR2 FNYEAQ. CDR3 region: CASSLLSGNTIYF. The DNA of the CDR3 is TGTGCCAGCAGCCTCCTCTCTGGAAACACCATATATTTT. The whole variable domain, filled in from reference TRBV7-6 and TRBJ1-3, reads GAGVSQSPRYKVTKRGQDVALRCDPISGHVSLYWYRQALGQGPEFLTYFNYEAQQDKSGLPNDRFSAERPEGSISTLTIQRTEQRDSAMYRCASSLLSGNTIYFGEGSWLTVV.

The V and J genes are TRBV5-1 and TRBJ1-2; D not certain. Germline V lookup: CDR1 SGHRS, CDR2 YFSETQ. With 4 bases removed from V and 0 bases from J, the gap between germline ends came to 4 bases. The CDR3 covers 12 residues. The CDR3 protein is CASSPANYGYTF. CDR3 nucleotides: TGCGCCAGCAGCCCCGCTAACTATGGCTACACCTTC.

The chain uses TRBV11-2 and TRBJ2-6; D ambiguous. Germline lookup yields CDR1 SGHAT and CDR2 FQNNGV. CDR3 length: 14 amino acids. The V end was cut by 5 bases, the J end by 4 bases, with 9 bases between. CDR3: CASSSTRGANVLTF. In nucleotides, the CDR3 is TGTGCCAGCAGCAGCACGAGAGGGGCCAACGTCCTGACTTTC. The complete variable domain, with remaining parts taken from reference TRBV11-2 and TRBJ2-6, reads EAGVAQSPRYKIIEKRQSVAFWCNPISGHATLYWYQQILGQGPKLLIQFQNNGVVDDSQLPKDRFSAERLKGVDSTLKIQPAKLEDSAVYLCASSSTRGANVLTFGAGSRLTVL.

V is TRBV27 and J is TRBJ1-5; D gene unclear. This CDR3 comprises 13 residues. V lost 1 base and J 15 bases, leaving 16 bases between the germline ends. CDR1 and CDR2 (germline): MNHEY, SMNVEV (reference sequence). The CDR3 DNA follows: TGTGCCAGCAGTTTATTCTTCGGGGTTCTGCTGCATTTT. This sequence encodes CASSLFFGVLLHF.

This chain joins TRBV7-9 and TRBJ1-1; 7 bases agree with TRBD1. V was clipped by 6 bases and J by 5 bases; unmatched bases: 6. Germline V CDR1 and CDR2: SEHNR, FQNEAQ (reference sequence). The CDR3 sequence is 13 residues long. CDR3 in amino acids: CASRSGGLTEAFF. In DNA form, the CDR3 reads TGTGCCAGCAGATCAGGGGGTCTGACTGAAGCTTTCTTT. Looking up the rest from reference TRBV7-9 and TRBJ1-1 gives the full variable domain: DTGVSQNPRHKITKRGQNVTFRCDPISEHNRLYWYRQTLGQGPEFLTYFQNEAQLEKSRLLSDRFSAERPKGSFSTLEIQRTEQGDSAMYLCASRSGGLTEAFFGQGTRLTVV.

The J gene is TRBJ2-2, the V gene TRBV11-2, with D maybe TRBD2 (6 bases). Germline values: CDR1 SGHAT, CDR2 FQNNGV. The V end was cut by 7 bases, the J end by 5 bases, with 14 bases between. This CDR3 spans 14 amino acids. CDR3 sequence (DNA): TGTGCCAGCACCCACCGGGCGGGGACCGGGGAGCTGTTTTTT. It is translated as CASTHRAGTGELFF.

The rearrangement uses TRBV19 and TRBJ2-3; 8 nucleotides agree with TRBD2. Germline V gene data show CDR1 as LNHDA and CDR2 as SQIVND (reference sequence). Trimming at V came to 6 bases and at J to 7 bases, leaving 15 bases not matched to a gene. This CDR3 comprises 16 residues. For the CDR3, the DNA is TGTGCCAGTAGAAACCTAGAAGCGGGAGCACAGAATACGCAGTATTTT. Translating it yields CASRNLEAGAQNTQYF.

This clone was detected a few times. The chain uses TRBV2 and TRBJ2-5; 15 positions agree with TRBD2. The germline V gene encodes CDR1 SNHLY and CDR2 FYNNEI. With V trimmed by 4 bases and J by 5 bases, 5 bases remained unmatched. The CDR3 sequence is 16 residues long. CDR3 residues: CASSGTSGGAVETQYF. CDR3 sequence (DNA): TGTGCCAGCAGTGGGACTAGCGGGGGGGCCGTGGAGACCCAGTACTTC.

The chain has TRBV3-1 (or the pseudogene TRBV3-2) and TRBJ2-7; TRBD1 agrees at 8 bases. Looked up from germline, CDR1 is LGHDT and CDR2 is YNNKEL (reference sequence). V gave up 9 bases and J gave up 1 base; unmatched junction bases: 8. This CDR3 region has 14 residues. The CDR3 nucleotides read TGTGCCAGTACGCAACAGGGGGTTTCCTACGAGCAGTACTTC. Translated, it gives CASTQQGVSYEQYF.

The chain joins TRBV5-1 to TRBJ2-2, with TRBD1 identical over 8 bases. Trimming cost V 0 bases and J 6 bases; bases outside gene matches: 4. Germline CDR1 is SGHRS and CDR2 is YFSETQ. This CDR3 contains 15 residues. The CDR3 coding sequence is TGCGCCAGCAGCTTGGGTGGCAGGGGGCCCGGGGAGCTGTTTTTT. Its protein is CASSLGGRGPGELFF.

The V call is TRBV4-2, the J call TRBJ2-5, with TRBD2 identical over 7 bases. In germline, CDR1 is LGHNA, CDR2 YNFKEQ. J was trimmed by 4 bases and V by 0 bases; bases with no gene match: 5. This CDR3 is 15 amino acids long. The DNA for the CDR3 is TGTGCCAGCAGCCAAGATTCCGGGGGGACAGAGACCCAGTACTTC. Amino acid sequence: CASSQDSGGTETQYF.

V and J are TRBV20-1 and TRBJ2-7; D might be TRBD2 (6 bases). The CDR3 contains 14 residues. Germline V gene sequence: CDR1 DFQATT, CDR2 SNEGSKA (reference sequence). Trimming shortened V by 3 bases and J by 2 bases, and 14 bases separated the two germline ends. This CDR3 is CSASKLAAPYEQYF. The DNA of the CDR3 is TGCAGTGCTAGTAAGTTAGCGGCGCCCTACGAGCAGTACTTC.

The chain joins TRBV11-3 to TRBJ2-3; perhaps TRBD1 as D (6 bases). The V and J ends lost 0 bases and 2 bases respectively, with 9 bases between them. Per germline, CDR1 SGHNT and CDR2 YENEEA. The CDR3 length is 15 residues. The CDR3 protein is CASSLEGGDTDTQYF. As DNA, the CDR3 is TGTGCCAGCAGCTTAGAAGGGGGTGACACAGATACGCAGTATTTT.

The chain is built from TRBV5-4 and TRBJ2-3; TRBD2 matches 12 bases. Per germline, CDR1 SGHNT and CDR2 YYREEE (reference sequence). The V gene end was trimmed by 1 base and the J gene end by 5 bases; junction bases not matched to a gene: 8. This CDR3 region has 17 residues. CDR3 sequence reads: CASSLRLAGGPIDTQYF. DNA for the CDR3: TGTGCCAGCAGCTTGCGCCTAGCGGGGGGGCCGATAGATACGCAGTATTTT.

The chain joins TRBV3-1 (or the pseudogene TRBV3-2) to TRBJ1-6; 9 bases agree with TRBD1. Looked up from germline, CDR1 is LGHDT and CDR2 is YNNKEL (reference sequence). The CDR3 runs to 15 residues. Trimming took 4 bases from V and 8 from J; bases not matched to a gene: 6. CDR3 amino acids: CASSPAGQGHSPLHF. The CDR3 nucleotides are TGTGCCAGCAGCCCCGCGGGACAGGGTCATTCACCCCTCCACTTT.

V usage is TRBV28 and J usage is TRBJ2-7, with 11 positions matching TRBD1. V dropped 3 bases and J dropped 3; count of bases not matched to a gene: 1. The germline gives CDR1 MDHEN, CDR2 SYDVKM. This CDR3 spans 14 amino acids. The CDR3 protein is CASSLGQGGYEQYF. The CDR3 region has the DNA TGTGCCAGCAGTTTGGGACAGGGGGGCTACGAGCAGTACTTC.

The CDR3 sequence: CASSLTSHPYEQYF. DNA of the CDR3: TGTGCCAGCAGTTTGACTAGTCACCCCTACGAGCAGTACTTC. V is TRBV27 and J is TRBJ2-7; the D gene is possibly TRBD2 (6 bases). V was shortened by 3 bases and J by 2 bases, with 11 bases between the two germline ends. The germline gives CDR1 MNHEY, CDR2 SMNVEV (reference sequence). CDR3 length: 14 residues.

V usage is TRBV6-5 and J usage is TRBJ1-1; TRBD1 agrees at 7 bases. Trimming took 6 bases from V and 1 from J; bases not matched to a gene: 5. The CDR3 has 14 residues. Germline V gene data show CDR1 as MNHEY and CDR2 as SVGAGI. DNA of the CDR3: TGTGCCAGCAGCACCGGGACAGCGAACACTGAAGCTTTCTTT. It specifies CASSTGTANTEAFF.